Below are 21 T cell receptor beta chains sequenced from a single sample in a study of response to subunit inactivated influenza vaccine. One entry per CDR3 protein, called by TCRdb with MiXCR from the RT-PCR reads. The sample gives 500,000 to 550,000 distinct CDR3 sequences, approximately 7.1% of which show up once; under 15% is in the top ten. The material sequenced was PBMCs from blood, taken about 23 months after vaccination. Source of these receptors: a man aged 50-75 years who received an inactivated influenza vaccine.

This sequence joins TRBV4-3 and TRBJ2-1; maybe TRBD2 (5 bases). Trimming took 0 bases from V and 7 from J, leaving 10 bases between them. Germline CDR1 is LGHNA and CDR2 is YSLEER. CDR3 length: 14 residues. CDR3 nucleotide sequence: TGCGCCAGCAGCCAAGATCGGGGTTTTAATGAGCAGTTCTTC. Its protein is CASSQDRGFNEQFF.

The CDR3 loop is CASSLKRATNEKLFF. CDR3 bases: TGTGCCAGCAGCCTGAAGAGAGCAACTAATGAAAAACTGTTTTTT. The chain has TRBV5-5 and TRBJ1-4; D unresolved. Germline CDR1 is SGHKS and CDR2 is YYEKEE (reference sequence). The CDR3 is made up of 15 amino acids. Trimming left V 4 bases short and J 0 bases short, with 10 bases between.

This clonotype was recorded at least ten times. The chain has TRBV7-9 and TRBJ1-2, with TRBD1 matching 7 bases. The CDR3 loop spans 13 amino acids. In germline, CDR1 is SEHNR, CDR2 FQNEAQ (reference sequence). V shed 4 bases, J shed 3 bases, and the junction held 2 bases outside the gene matches. CDR3 amino acids: CASSSTGYYGYTF. CDR3 nucleotide sequence: TGTGCCAGCAGCTCGACAGGGTACTATGGCTACACCTTC.

This clonotype has more than one count but fewer than ten. The genes are TRBV10-3 and TRBJ2-1; the D gene is possibly TRBD1 (6 bases). CDR1 and CDR2 from the germline V gene are ENHRY and SYGVKD. There are 14 residues in the CDR3. The germline V and J ends were trimmed by 3 bases and 10 bases, with 16 bases remaining between them. CDR3 in amino acids: CAISDKGVVGEQFF. The CDR3 DNA reads TGTGCCATCAGTGATAAGGGGGTGGTAGGCGAGCAGTTCTTC.

A few counts support this clonotype. The V gene is TRBV6-1, the J gene TRBJ1-6; D uncertain. Trimming took off 8 bases at V and 9 bases at J, with 11 bases between the two ends. The CDR3 consists of 12 residues. Germline CDR1 and CDR2: MNHNS and SASEGT. CDR3 residues: CASAIWGSPLHF. The CDR3 DNA is TGTGCCAGCGCCATCTGGGGTTCACCCCTCCACTTT.

This clonotype was counted many times. The chain recombines TRBV20-1 with TRBJ2-7; TRBD1 matches at 7 bases. Germline V gene sequence: CDR1 DFQATT, CDR2 SNEGSKA (reference sequence). The CDR3 is made up of 13 amino acids. V was clipped by 4 bases and J by 0 bases; unmatched bases: 3. For the CDR3, the DNA is TGCAGTGCTAACAGGGGACCCTCCTACGAGCAGTACTTC. This codes for CSANRGPSYEQYF.

The V call is TRBV5-1, the J call TRBJ2-7; the match to TRBD2 covers 13 bases. The CDR3 runs to 16 residues. The germline V gene has CDR1 SGHRS and CDR2 YFSETQ. Unmatched junction bases numbered 7, after V lost 4 bases and J lost 3 bases. CDR3 DNA sequence: TGCGCCAGCAGCCCAGGTGGGACTAGCGGGAACTACGAGCAGTACTTC. Amino acid sequence: CASSPGGTSGNYEQYF.

V gene TRBV7-2 combines with J gene TRBJ1-1; D uncertain. The CDR3 contains 14 residues. Germline-derived CDR1 and CDR2 are SGHTA and FQGNSA. Trimming took off 4 bases at V and 1 base at J, with 10 bases between the two ends. This chain's CDR3 is CASSSQPSNTEAFF. CDR3 coding DNA: TGTGCCAGCAGCTCCCAACCGTCGAACACTGAAGCTTTCTTT. The full variable domain, its missing parts supplied by reference TRBV7-2 and TRBJ1-1, is GAGVSQSPSNKVTEKGKDVELRCDPISGHTALYWYRQSLGQGLEFLIYFQGNSAPDKSGLPSDRFSAERTGGSVSTLTIQRTQQEDSAVYLCASSSQPSNTEAFFGQGTRLTVV.

The table lists this clonotype with many counts. The rearrangement uses TRBV6-2 or TRBV6-3 and TRBJ2-7, with D unresolved. Germline V gene lookup returns CDR1 MNHEY and CDR2 SVGEGT. V was pared by 5 bases and J by 0 bases, with 14 bases between. The CDR3 is 15 residues long. DNA for the CDR3: TGTGCCAGCAGTAGAACGGACGGTTTCTCCTACGAGCAGTACTTC. Amino acid sequence: CASSRTDGFSYEQYF.

This clonotype was recorded many times. The chain is built from TRBV5-1 and TRBJ2-5, with 10 bases identical to TRBD1. CDR3 size: 17 residues. J lost 5 bases, V lost 3 bases, and 13 bases had no gene match. Per the germline V gene, CDR1 is SGHRS and CDR2 is YFSETQ. This CDR3 is CASSSYYGTGVSETQYF. Written as DNA, the CDR3 is TGCGCCAGCAGCTCCTATTACGGGACAGGGGTATCGGAGACCCAGTACTTC.

CDR3: CASSYSTDGETQYF. As DNA, the CDR3 is TGTGCCAGCAGTTACTCTACAGATGGCGAGACCCAGTACTTC. This rearrangement joins TRBV6-2 or TRBV6-3 to TRBJ2-5, with D hard to call. Germline values: CDR1 MNHEY, CDR2 SVGEGT. The CDR3 is 14 amino acids. Trimming left V 0 bases short and J 5 bases short, with 10 bases between.

The sample holds a few counts of this clonotype. V usage is TRBV20-1 and J usage is TRBJ1-1; 7 nucleotides align to TRBD1. CDR3 length: 17 amino acids. Germline CDR1 and CDR2: DFQATT and SNEGSKA (reference sequence). The ends lost 2 bases at V and 0 bases at J; junction bases unmatched: 12. The CDR3 sequence is CSARSYWDRRMNTEAFF. In DNA form, the CDR3 reads TGCAGTGCTAGAAGCTATTGGGACAGACGCATGAACACTGAAGCTTTCTTT.

This chain joins TRBV10-2 and TRBJ2-7, with D tentatively TRBD2 (5 bases). CDR1 is WSHSY, CDR2 SAAADI, per germline. The V and J ends lost 7 bases and 2 bases respectively, with 12 bases between them. The CDR3 consists of 13 residues. The CDR3 nucleotides read TGCGCCAGCACCCCGGGGAACACCTACGAGCAGTACTTC. Its protein is CASTPGNTYEQYF.

This clonotype was found a few times. The rearrangement joins TRBV9 to TRBJ1-4; no definite D call. This CDR3 contains 17 residues. Trimming pared 0 bases from V and 4 bases from J, leaving 16 bases between. Looked up from germline, CDR1 is SGDLS and CDR2 is YYNGEE. The CDR3, as DNA: TGTGCCAGCAGCGTAGCAGACCATTCGATGGGTAATGAAAAACTGTTTTTT. This codes for CASSVADHSMGNEKLFF.

This clonotype was recorded many times. The genes are TRBV20-1 and TRBJ2-7; 8 bases align to TRBD1. J lost 3 bases, V lost 3 bases, and 13 bases had no gene match. This CDR3 spans 16 amino acids. The V gene's germline CDR1 is DFQATT and CDR2 SNEGSKA (reference sequence). CDR3 protein: CSARPLRTGSIYEQYF. CDR3 in DNA: TGCAGTGCTAGGCCCCTCCGGACAGGGTCCATCTACGAGCAGTACTTC.

This chain joins TRBV4-3 and TRBJ1-3, with D tentatively TRBD1 (6 bases). Germline V gene sequence: CDR1 LGHNA, CDR2 YSLEER. This CDR3 spans 16 amino acids. Trimming stripped 1 base from V and 0 bases from J, with 10 bases between. CDR3: CASSQGTGSSGNTIYF. DNA of the CDR3: TGCGCCAGCAGCCAAGGAACAGGGTCCTCTGGAAACACCATATATTTT.

V usage is TRBV7-9 and J usage is TRBJ2-5; TRBD2 might be the D (5 bases). CDR1 is SEHNR, CDR2 FQNEAQ, per germline (reference sequence). The CDR3 has 13 amino acids. V shed 3 bases and J shed 5 bases, with 10 bases lying between them. CDR3 nucleotides: TGTGCCAGCAGCTTCGGGGTCTTCGAGACCCAGTACTTC. Translation: CASSFGVFETQYF.

This clonotype has ten or more counts. V and J are TRBV24-1 and TRBJ1-5; D perhaps matches TRBD1 (5 bases). The CDR3 extends over 16 amino acids. Deletions cut 4 bases from V and 3 bases from J, with 15 bases between. CDR1 KGHDR and CDR2 SFDVKD come from the germline V gene. As DNA, the CDR3 is TGTGCCACCAGTGACCGACAGAGCCAAAACAATCAGCCCCAGCATTTT. Protein sequence: CATSDRQSQNNQPQHF.

The sample holds a few counts of this clonotype. This chain uses TRBV24-1 with TRBJ1-5; the D is unclear. CDR3 size: 13 residues. CDR1 is KGHDR, CDR2 SFDVKD, per germline. The germline V and J ends were trimmed by 5 bases and 6 bases, with 10 bases remaining between them. The CDR3 region has the DNA TGTGCCACCAGTGCGAGGTATGGTCAGCCCCAGCATTTT. Its translation is CATSARYGQPQHF.

This clonotype was counted at least ten times. This chain uses TRBV4-1 with TRBJ2-3; 12 bases fit TRBD2. CDR3 length equals 17 residues. V was pared by 1 base and J by 5 bases, with 7 bases of the junction left unmatched. Germline V gene data show CDR1 as MGHRA and CDR2 as YSYEKL. DNA for the CDR3: TGCGCCAGCAGCCAAGGGTCTAGCGGGGGGGCGATAGATACGCAGTATTTT. It is translated as CASSQGSSGGAIDTQYF.

This clonotype was observed many times. This chain uses TRBV14 with TRBJ1-1; no reliable D call. The CDR3 spans 14 residues. Trimming cost V 1 base and J 0 bases, with 6 bases left between them. The germline V gene encodes CDR1 SGHDN and CDR2 FVKESK. The CDR3 coding sequence is TGTGCCAGCAGCCAAGTTTCGGTGAACACTGAAGCTTTCTTT. Amino acids: CASSQVSVNTEAFF.